The rows below give T cell receptor beta chains drawn from one sample of a study of CD8+CD57+ T cells in acquired aplastic anemia. A single record per CDR3 protein comes from TCRdb applying MiXCR to the reads. This sample carries hundreds of thousands of distinct CDR3 sequences, around 30% of them seen once, and the ten largest clones take nearly 0.85%. The sample consisted of sorted CD4+, CD8+, or CD8+CD57+ T cells (not recorded which) from PBMCs. The receptors were gathered from a human donor with aplastic anemia. Each CDR3 is given with its conserved first and last residue. D genes are given only for firm matches. Some rows mark clone size as missing; the rest say once, few, many or name a class of expanded clone.

V	J	size	D	DNA	CDR3
TRBV6-5	TRBJ1-2	.	.	TGTGCCAGCAGTTACTCTGACTTCCCAAACTATGGCTACACCTTC	CASSYSDFPNYGYTF
TRBV27	TRBJ2-3	.	.	TGTGCCAGCAGACGGACAGTACCTAGCACAGATACGCAGTATTTT	CASRRTVPSTDTQYF
TRBV11-2	TRBJ1-5	many	TRBD1	TGTGCCAGCAGCCTGACCGGGACAGGGGGTCAGCCCCAGCATTTT	CASSLTGTGGQPQHF
TRBV10-3	TRBJ1-2	.	TRBD1	TGTGCCATCAGTGAGACAGGGGGGCTCGGTGGCTACACCTTC	CAISETGGLGGYTF
TRBV5-1	TRBJ1-2	many	.	TGCGCCAGCAGGGTAGACAGAAACTATGGCTACACCTTC	CASRVDRNYGYTF
TRBV5-1	TRBJ2-5	.	.	TGCGCCAGCAGCTTGGTTGGCATTCAAGAGACCCAGTACTTC	CASSLVGIQETQYF
TRBV2	TRBJ1-2	many	.	TGTGCCAGCACCGAAGGGCAGCGAGCGAGTGGCTACACCTTC	CASTEGQRASGYTF
TRBV10-3	TRBJ2-7	.	.	TGTGCCATCAGTTACTCGAGGGTATACGAGCAGTACTTC	CAISYSRVYEQYF
TRBV4-2	TRBJ1-2	many	TRBD1	TGTGCCAGCAGCCAACCGGACAGGGCTAACTATGGCTACACCTTC	CASSQPDRANYGYTF
TRBV15	TRBJ2-7	many	.	TGTGCCACCAGCAGAGAGGGGGAGATCCCCTACGAGCAGTACTTC	CATSREGEIPYEQYF
TRBV10-3	TRBJ1-2	few	.	TGTGCCAGCACCCGACGGGGCAAAGGCTATGGCTACACCTTC	CASTRRGKGYGYTF
TRBV15	TRBJ1-1	.	.	TGTGCCACCAGCAGAGAAGATGCCGGACTTGGTGGTGCTTTCTTT	CATSREDAGLGGAFF
TRBV10-3	TRBJ1-1	few	TRBD1	TGTGCCAGCAGCCGAAAGACAGGGCGGAACACTGAAGCTTTCTTT	CASSRKTGRNTEAFF
TRBV19	TRBJ2-3	few	.	TGTGCCATCTCCAGCACAGATACGCAGTATTTT	CAISSTDTQYF
TRBV29-1	TRBJ1-2	many	TRBD1	TGCAGCGTTGAAGTTTCTTTCGGACAGGGGGCGACTGGCTACACCTTC	CSVEVSFGQGATGYTF
TRBV10-3	TRBJ2-1	many	TRBD2	TGTGCCGTACTAGCGGGAGCCGAGAATGAGCAGTTCTTC	CAVLAGAENEQFF
TRBV20-1	TRBJ2-7	many	TRBD2	TGCAGTGCCGTTGGGACTAGCGGGAGGGCCGTCTACGAGCAGTACTTC	CSAVGTSGRAVYEQYF
TRBV2	TRBJ1-1	many	.	TGTGCCAGCAGTGAAGCGCGTCGGGGAGGGATGAACACTGAAGCTTTCTTT	CASSEARRGGMNTEAFF
TRBV19	TRBJ1-2	.	.	TGTGCCAGTAGTACACGGCCAGGGCGGGAAGAGAGTGGCTACACCTTC	CASSTRPGREESGYTF
TRBV7-8	TRBJ1-6	.	.	TGTGCCAGCACCTGGGGGGGGAGAGTTTTTGGGAATTCACCCCTCCACTTT	CASTWGGRVFGNSPLHF
TRBV20-1	TRBJ2-1	.	.	TGCAGTGCTAGAGAAAACGGGACCCATCTGTTCTTC	CSARENGTHLFF
TRBV2	TRBJ1-1	once	.	TGTGCCAGCAGTGAAGCAGGGCTATCCACTGAAGCTTTCTTT	CASSEAGLSTEAFF
TRBV20-1	TRBJ2-7	many	.	TGCAGTGCTGCTCTGCTGGACACCTCCTCCGAGCAGTACTTC	CSAALLDTSSEQYF
TRBV6-1	TRBJ1-5	once	TRBD1	TGTGCCAGCAGTCAGACAGGGGGTTTTGGACAGCCCCAGCATTTT	CASSQTGGFGQPQHF
TRBV29-1	TRBJ2-7	many	.	TGCAGCGTGGGGGGGGCAGGCGAGCAGTACTTC	CSVGGAGEQYF
TRBV11-1	TRBJ2-3	few	.	TGTGCCAGCAGCTTGAGGGGGTCTAACACAGATACGCAGTATTTT	CASSLRGSNTDTQYF
TRBV20-1	TRBJ2-3	few	.	TGCAGTGCTAGAGTGGGGGGAAGCACAGATACGCAGTATTTT	CSARVGGSTDTQYF
TRBV20-1	TRBJ2-7	few	.	TGCAGTGCTAGAGGTCGTGGCCCTAGGGGGAGCGGAGACTATAGGGCCTACGAGCAGTACTTC	CSARGRGPRGSGDYRAYEQYF
TRBV15	TRBJ2-3	.	.	TGTGCCACCAGAGAAGGGGGCACAGATACGCAGTATTTT	CATREGGTDTQYF
TRBV11-1	TRBJ1-4	.	.	TGTGCCAGCAGCTTAGGACGGGGACGGACTAATGAAAAACTGTTTTTT	CASSLGRGRTNEKLFF
TRBV6-1	TRBJ2-7	.	.	TGTGCCAGCAGTGTCACCAGGGGGGGCTACGAGCAGTACTTC	CASSVTRGGYEQYF
TRBV6-5	TRBJ2-7	few	TRBD2	TGTGCCAGCAGTTACCTAAGCGGGGGGGCAAACGAGCAGTACTTC	CASSYLSGGANEQYF
TRBV5-1	TRBJ2-7	.	.	TGCGCCAGCAGCTTCGAGACATCGCGGGTCGAGCAGTACTTC	CASSFETSRVEQYF
TRBV25-1	TRBJ1-2	few	.	TGTGCCTGGACCACTCAAGTGGGGTACTATGGCTACACCTTC	CAWTTQVGYYGYTF
TRBV25-1	TRBJ2-3	many	.	TGTGCCAGCAGTGAGGTAGGGGGGGGGCCTCCAGATACGCAGTATTTT	CASSEVGGGPPDTQYF
TRBV15	TRBJ2-5	many	TRBD2	TGTGCCACCAGCAGAGCAATAGCGGGAGGGGACGAGACCCAGTACTTC	CATSRAIAGGDETQYF
TRBV14	TRBJ2-3	.	.	TGTGCCAGCTCACCAACAGGGCCACCGACCACAGATACGCAGTATTTT	CASSPTGPPTTDTQYF
TRBV10-3	TRBJ1-2	.	TRBD1	TGTGCCATCAGACAGGGGGCGCTTGGCTACACCTTC	CAIRQGALGYTF
TRBV20-1	TRBJ2-5	.	.	TGCAGTGCTACAACGGGGAACACCCAAGAGACCCAGTACTTC	CSATTGNTQETQYF
TRBV29-1	TRBJ1-4	few	.	TGCAGCGTTCAAGGAAACGGAAATGAAAAACTGTTTTTT	CSVQGNGNEKLFF
TRBV19	TRBJ2-2	many	TRBD2	TGTGCCAGTAGGTGGACTAGAACCGGGGAGCTGTTTTTT	CASRWTRTGELFF
TRBV25-1	TRBJ1-2	.	TRBD1	TGTGCCAGCAGTGAACCCAGGGGGGACTATGGCTACACCTTC	CASSEPRGDYGYTF
TRBV7-9	TRBJ1-3	.	TRBD1	TGTGCCAGCAGCCCCGGGACAGACCTTGGGAACACCATATATTTT	CASSPGTDLGNTIYF
TRBV10-3	TRBJ2-1	.	.	TGTGCCATCAAGGCGGCCGGGACTTCCCTCGGCAATGAGCAGTTCTTC	CAIKAAGTSLGNEQFF
TRBV6-1	TRBJ1-5	few	TRBD1	TGTGCCAGCACGGGGACAGGGGGGAATCAGCCCCAGCATTTT	CASTGTGGNQPQHF
TRBV7-8	TRBJ2-7	many	.	TGTGCCAGCAGCTTAGTCGGGTCGGATTACTACGAGCAGTACTTC	CASSLVGSDYYEQYF
TRBV7-8	TRBJ2-7	.	TRBD2	TGTGCCAGCAGCTTAGCGTCAAGTAGCCTAGCGGGAGCCTACGAGCAGTACTTC	CASSLASSSLAGAYEQYF
TRBV19	TRBJ1-6	many	.	TGTGCCAGTAGTATAGTGGCCCGGACAACTGAGGCGCCCCTCCACTTT	CASSIVARTTEAPLHF
TRBV11-2	TRBJ2-3	many	.	TGTGCCAGCAGCTTAGAGTCGTCTAGCACAAATACGCAGTATTTT	CASSLESSSTNTQYF
TRBV19	TRBJ1-2	many	.	TGTGCCAGTAGTATTCGGCCTCAAGGCTACACCTTC	CASSIRPQGYTF
TRBV25-1	TRBJ2-7	.	.	TGTGCCAGCAGCTTGGAGGCCGTCTACGAGCAGTACTTC	CASSLEAVYEQYF
TRBV9	TRBJ2-7	many	.	TGTGCCAGCAGCGAACAGGGAGGGTCGGAAGAGCAGTACTTC	CASSEQGGSEEQYF
TRBV20-1	TRBJ2-5	.	TRBD1	TGCAGTGCTAGGAAAACAGGGGCTGGGGAGACCCAGTACTTC	CSARKTGAGETQYF
TRBV7-9	TRBJ2-1	few	TRBD2	TGTGCCAGCAGCTTAGAGACCACTAGCGGGAGGGCCAATGAGCAGTTCTTC	CASSLETTSGRANEQFF
TRBV5-6	TRBJ1-5	.	.	TGTGCCAGCAGCTTGGCCGGGTGGGGCAATCAGCCCCAGCATTTT	CASSLAGWGNQPQHF
TRBV30	TRBJ2-5	.	TRBD2	TGTGCCTGGGGGTCTAGCGGGGGGGCGGAGACCCAGTACTTC	CAWGSSGGAETQYF
TRBV7-9	TRBJ2-7	.	TRBD1	TGTGCCAGCAGGGACAGGGGGACCTACGAGCAGTACTTC	CASRDRGTYEQYF
TRBV10-1	TRBJ1-6	many	.	TGCGCCAGCAGTAATTCACCCCTCCACTTT	CASSNSPLHF
TRBV5-1	TRBJ2-2	few	TRBD2	TGCGCCAGCAGCCTTGACCGGACTAGCGGGTACAAGGAGCTGTTTTTT	CASSLDRTSGYKELFF
TRBV9	TRBJ1-2	many	.	TGTGCCAGCAGCGTAGACGGATACTATGGCTACACCTTC	CASSVDGYYGYTF